This is a list of T cell receptor beta chains from one sample in a study of T cells in Graves' hyperthyroidism and ophthalmopathy. TCRdb ran MiXCR on the multiplex PCR reads and lists one entry per CDR3 protein. The sample includes hundreds of thousands of distinct CDR3 sequences, approximately 25% seen only once; the top ten take about 70%. The sequencing input was blood. Every receptor here comes from a middle-aged man with Graves' hyperthyroidism. Both conserved end residues are part of each CDR3. The D gene is left open where the match is weak. Clone size is given for some rows only: seen once, a few or many times, or a class if the clone is expanded.

CDR3 protein	CDR3 DNA	clone size	D gene	V gene	J gene
CASSAGPFYEQYF	TGTGCCAGCAGCGCCGGGCCCTTCTACGAGCAGTACTTC	few	.	TRBV14	TRBJ2-7
CASSGNREINEQFF	TGTGCCAGCAGCGGAAACCGGGAGATCAATGAGCAGTTCTTC	many	.	TRBV12-3/TRBV12-4	TRBJ2-1
CASSLERGPHYEQYF	TGTGCCAGCAGCTTAGAGAGGGGGCCCCACTACGAGCAGTACTTC	many	TRBD1	TRBV11-2	TRBJ2-7
CSATTRSSYEPYF	TGCAGTGCTACCACTCGAAGCTCCTACGAGCCGTACTTC	.	.	TRBV20-1	TRBJ2-7
CASSPDIDSPLHF	TGTGCCAGCAGCCCCGACATCGATTCACCCCTCCACTTT	few	.	TRBV7-3	TRBJ1-6
CSAPSPGIYNEQFF	TGCAGTGCTCCTTCCCCCGGGATCTACAATGAGCAGTTCTTC	few	.	TRBV20-1	TRBJ2-1
CAISDVAGAADTQYF	TGTGCCATCAGTGATGTGGCGGGAGCAGCAGATACGCAGTATTTT	.	TRBD2	TRBV10-3	TRBJ2-3
CSASPAGAVMTQYF	TGCAGTGCTAGTCCAGCGGGGGCCGTGATGACCCAGTACTTC	many	TRBD2	TRBV20-1	TRBJ2-5
CASIGHGYTF	TGTGCCAGCATCGGGCATGGCTACACCTTC	many	.	TRBV2	TRBJ1-2
CASSLSGSNEQFF	TGTGCCAGCAGTTTATCGGGGTCCAATGAGCAGTTCTTC	few	.	TRBV27	TRBJ2-1
CAIKDSRDRGSLGEQYF	TGTGCCATCAAGGATTCTCGGGACAGGGGCTCCTTGGGGGAGCAGTACTTC	.	TRBD1	TRBV10-3	TRBJ2-7
CGISGGSYEQYF	TGCGGGATATCGGGCGGCTCCTACGAGCAGTACTTC	.	.	TRBV20-1	TRBJ2-7